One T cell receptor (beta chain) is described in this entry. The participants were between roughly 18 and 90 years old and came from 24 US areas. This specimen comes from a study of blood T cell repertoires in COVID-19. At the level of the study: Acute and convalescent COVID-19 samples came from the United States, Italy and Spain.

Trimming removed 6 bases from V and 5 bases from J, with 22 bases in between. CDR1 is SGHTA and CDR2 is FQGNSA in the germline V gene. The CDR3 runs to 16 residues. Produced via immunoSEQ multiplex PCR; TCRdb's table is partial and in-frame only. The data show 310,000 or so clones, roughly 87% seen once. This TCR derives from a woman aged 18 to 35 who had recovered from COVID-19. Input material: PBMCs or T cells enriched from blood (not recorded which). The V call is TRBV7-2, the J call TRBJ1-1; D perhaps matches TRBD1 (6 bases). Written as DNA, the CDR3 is TGTGCCAGCAGACGGAAGGCCAGGGGAAAGGGGACTGAAGCTTTCTTT. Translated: CASRRKARGKGTEAFF.